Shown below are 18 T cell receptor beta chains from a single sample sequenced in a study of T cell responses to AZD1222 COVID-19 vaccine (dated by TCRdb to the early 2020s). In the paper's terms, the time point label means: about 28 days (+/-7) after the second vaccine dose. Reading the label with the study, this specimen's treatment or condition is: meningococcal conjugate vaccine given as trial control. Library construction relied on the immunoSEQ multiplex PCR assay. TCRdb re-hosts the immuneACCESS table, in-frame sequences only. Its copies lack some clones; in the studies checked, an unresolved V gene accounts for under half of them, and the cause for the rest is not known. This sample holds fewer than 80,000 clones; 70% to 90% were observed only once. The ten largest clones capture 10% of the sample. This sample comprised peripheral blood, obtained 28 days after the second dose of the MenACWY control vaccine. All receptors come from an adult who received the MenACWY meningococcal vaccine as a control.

CDR3 residues: CAWSVRTGGGQPQHF. DNA for the CDR3: TGTGCCTGGAGTGTACGGACAGGAGGCGGTCAGCCCCAGCATTTT. This chain joins TRBV30 and TRBJ1-5; 7 bases match TRBD1. Germline V CDR1 and CDR2: GTSNPN, SVGIG (reference sequence). This CDR3 is built from 15 residues. With 0 bases clipped from V and 6 bases from J, the junction kept 8 bases outside the gene matches.

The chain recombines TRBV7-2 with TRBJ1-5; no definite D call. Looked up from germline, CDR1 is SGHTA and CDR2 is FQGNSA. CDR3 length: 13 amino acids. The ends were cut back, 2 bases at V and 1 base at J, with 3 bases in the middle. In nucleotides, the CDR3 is TGTGCCAGCAGCTTATGGAGCAATCAGCCCCAGCATTTT. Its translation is CASSLWSNQPQHF.

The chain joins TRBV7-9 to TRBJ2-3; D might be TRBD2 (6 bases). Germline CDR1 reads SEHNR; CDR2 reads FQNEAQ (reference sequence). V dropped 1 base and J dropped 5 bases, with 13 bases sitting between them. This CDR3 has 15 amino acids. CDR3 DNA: TGTGCCAGCAGCTTAGTAGCGGCCAACGGAGATACGCAGTATTTT. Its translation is CASSLVAANGDTQYF.

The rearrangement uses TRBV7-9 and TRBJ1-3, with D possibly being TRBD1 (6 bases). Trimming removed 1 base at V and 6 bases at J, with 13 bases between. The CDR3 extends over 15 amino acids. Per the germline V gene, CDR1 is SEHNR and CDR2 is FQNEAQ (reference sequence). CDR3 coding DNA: TGTGCCAGCAGCTTAGTCCAGGGGATGACAAACACCATATATTTT. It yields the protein CASSLVQGMTNTIYF.

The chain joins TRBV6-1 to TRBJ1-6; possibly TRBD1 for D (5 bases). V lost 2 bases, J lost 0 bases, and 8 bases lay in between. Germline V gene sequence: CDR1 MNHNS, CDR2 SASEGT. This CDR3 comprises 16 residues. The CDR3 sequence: CASSEHDSSYNSPLHF. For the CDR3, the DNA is TGTGCCAGCAGTGAACATGACAGCTCCTATAATTCACCCCTCCACTTT.

The CDR3 sequence: CASSLVGAGETQYF. The CDR3 DNA reads TGTGCCAGCAGCTTAGTGGGGGCTGGAGAGACCCAGTACTTC. The rearrangement joins TRBV7-2 to TRBJ2-5, with a tentative D call TRBD1 (6 bases). Germline loops: CDR1 SGHTA, CDR2 FQGNSA. The CDR3 consists of 14 residues. Trimming cost V 1 base and J 4 bases, with 10 bases left between them.

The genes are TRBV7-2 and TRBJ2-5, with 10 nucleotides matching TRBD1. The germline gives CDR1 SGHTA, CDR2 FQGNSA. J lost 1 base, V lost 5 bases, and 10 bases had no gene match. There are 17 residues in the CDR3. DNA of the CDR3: TGTGCCAGCAGCCGGGGACAGGGGACGAGGGGCCAAGAGACCCAGTACTTC. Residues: CASSRGQGTRGQETQYF.

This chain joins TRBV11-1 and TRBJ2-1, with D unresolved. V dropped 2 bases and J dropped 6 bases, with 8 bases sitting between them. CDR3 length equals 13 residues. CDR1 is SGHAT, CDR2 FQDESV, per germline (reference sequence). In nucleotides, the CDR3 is TGTGCCAGCAGCTTATCCTATCGCAATGAGCAGTTCTTC. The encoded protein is CASSLSYRNEQFF. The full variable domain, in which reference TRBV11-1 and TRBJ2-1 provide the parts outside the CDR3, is EAEVAQSPRYKITEKSQAVAFWCDPISGHATLYWYRQILGQGPELLVQFQDESVVDDSQLPKDRFSAERLKGVDSTLKIQPAELGDSAMYLCASSLSYRNEQFFGPGTRLTVL.

CDR3 nucleotides: TGCGCCAGCAGCCAAGATCTAGCTAGCACAGATACGCAGTATTTT. This translates into CASSQDLASTDTQYF. The gene calls are TRBV4-3 and TRBJ2-3; weak D call: TRBD2 (5 bases). The CDR3 is 15 residues long. The germline V gene has CDR1 LGHNA and CDR2 YSLEER. Trimming took 0 bases from V and 0 from J, leaving 7 bases between them.

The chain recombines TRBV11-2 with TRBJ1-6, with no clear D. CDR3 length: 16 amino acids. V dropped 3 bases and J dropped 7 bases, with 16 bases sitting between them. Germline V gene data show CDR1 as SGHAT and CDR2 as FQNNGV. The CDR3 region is CASSLGGSGGNSPLHF. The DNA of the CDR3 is TGTGCCAGCAGCTTGGGCGGGTCAGGTGGAAATTCACCCCTCCACTTT.

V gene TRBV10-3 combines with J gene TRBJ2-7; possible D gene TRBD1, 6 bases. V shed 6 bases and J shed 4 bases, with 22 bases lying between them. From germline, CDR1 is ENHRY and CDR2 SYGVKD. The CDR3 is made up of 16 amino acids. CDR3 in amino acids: CAIRTTGDGSGYEQYF. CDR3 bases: TGTGCCATCAGGACGACAGGTGACGGCTCTGGGTACGAGCAGTACTTC.

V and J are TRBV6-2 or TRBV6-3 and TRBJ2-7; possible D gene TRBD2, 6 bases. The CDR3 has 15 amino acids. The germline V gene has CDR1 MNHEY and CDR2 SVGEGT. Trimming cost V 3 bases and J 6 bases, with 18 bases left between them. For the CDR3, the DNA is TGTGCCAGCAGTTATCGGGCAACCTATAGCGGCGAGCAGTACTTC. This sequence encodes CASSYRATYSGEQYF.

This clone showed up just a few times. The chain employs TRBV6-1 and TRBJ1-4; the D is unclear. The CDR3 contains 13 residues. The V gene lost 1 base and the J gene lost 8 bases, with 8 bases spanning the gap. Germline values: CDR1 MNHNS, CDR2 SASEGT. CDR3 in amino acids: CASSEVLWEKLFF. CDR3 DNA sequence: TGTGCCAGCAGTGAAGTTCTTTGGGAAAAACTGTTTTTT.

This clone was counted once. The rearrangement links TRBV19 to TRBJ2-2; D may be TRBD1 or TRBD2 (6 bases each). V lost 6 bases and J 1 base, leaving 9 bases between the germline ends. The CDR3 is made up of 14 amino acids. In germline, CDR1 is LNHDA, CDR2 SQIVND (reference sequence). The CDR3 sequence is CASRGGENTGELFF. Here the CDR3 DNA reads TGTGCCAGTAGGGGGGGCGAGAACACCGGGGAGCTGTTTTTT.

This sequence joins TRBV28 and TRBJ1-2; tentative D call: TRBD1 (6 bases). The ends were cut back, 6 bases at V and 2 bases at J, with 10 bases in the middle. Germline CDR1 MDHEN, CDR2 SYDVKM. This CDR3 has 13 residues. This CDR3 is CASREQGNYGYTF. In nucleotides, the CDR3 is TGTGCCAGCAGAGAACAGGGAAACTATGGCTACACCTTC.

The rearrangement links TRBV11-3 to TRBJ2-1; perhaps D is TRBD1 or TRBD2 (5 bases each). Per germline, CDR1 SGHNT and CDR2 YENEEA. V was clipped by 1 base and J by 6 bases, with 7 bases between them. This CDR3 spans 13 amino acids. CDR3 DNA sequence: TGTGCCAGCAGCTTAGTTGGGGGCAATGAGCAGTTCTTC. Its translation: CASSLVGGNEQFF.

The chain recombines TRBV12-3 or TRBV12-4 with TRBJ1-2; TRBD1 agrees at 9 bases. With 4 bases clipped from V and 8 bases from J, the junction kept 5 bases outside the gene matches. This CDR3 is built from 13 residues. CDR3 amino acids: CASSSGQGNGYTF. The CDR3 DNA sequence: TGTGCCAGCAGTTCGGGACAGGGTAACGGCTACACCTTC.

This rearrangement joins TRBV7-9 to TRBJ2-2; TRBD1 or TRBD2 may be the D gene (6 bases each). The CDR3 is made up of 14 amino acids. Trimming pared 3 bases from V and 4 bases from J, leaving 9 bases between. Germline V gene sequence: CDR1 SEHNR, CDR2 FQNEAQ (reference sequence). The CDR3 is CASSFKGGTGELFF. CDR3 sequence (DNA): TGTGCCAGCAGCTTCAAGGGGGGCACCGGGGAGCTGTTTTTT. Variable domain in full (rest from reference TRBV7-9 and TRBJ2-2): DTGVSQNPRHKITKRGQNVTFRCDPISEHNRLYWYRQTLGQGPEFLTYFQNEAQLEKSRLLSDRFSAERPKGSFSTLEIQRTEQGDSAMYLCASSFKGGTGELFFGEGSRLTVL.